This T cell receptor beta chain was observed in a study of shared clonotypes between healthy human individuals. Whole-study findings and limits: Donor clonotype sharing was expected to depend on sequencing depth.

This clone was counted once. What it binds is unknown. Here immunoSEQ multiplex PCR was the method, and the copy in TCRdb shows in-frame clones only, minus some. The data show roughly 480,000 clones, around 80% seen once. V was clipped by 4 bases and J by 2 bases; unmatched bases: 8. The germline gives CDR1 SGHRS, CDR2 YFSETQ. This CDR3 is built from 15 residues. The source of this sequence is a woman in her forties in good health. Some clones in this sample may be carry-over from other donors' samples. V and J are TRBV5-1 and TRBJ2-5, with TRBD2 identical over 7 bases. The sequenced sample consisted of PBMCs. The CDR3 region has the DNA TGCGCCAGCAGCCCGACACTAGCGAATCAAGAGACCCAGTACTTC. Translation gives CASSPTLANQETQYF.